This T cell receptor beta chain was sequenced in a study of T-cell reconstitution after alpha-beta-depleted transplantation in children. General study points: Expanded graft clones numbering several hundred reportedly gave rise to alpha-beta T cells about two months after transplant. Surviving recipient T cells and intrathymic progenitors accounted for some patients' high TCRbeta diversity at day 60. When one year had passed after transplant, most T-cell counts and diversity came from newly produced T cells.

As it was prepared, the TCRbeta library received unique molecular identifiers. TCRdb fed the PCR reads into MiXCR, producing one record per CDR3 protein. Seen here are about a million distinct CDR3 sequences, roughly 29% observed once, and the top ten hold around 30%. A few counts support this clonotype. Antigen specificity is unknown. Trimming removed 6 bases from V and 2 bases from J; junction bases left unmatched: 5. The CDR3 spans 13 residues. Per germline, CDR1 SGHRS and CDR2 YFSETQ. The clonotype was recovered from a boy in the first two years of life who had a stem cell transplant for SCID, so the T cells may come from the graft donor. V is TRBV5-1 and J is TRBJ2-7; 7 bases are a match to TRBD1. The input for sequencing was PBMCs, mostly from graft donor cells, taken 360 days after TCRalphabeta/CD19-depleted stem cell transplant. CDR3 sequence: CASISTGTYEQYF. The CDR3 DNA sequence: TGCGCCAGCATATCGACAGGGACCTACGAGCAGTACTTC.